The subject of this entry is one TCR beta chain. What it binds is unknown. The data were obtained in a study of tumor-infiltrating lymphocytes in primary liver carcinoma. The study, taken as a whole, reports: Between tumor regions, pairs overlapped more than tumor-adjacent and tumor-blood pairs did.

Reverse transcription of roughly 480 ng total RNA with a constant-region primer produced TCR beta cDNA. ARM-PCR was slightly modified, and three nested multiplex PCR rounds with it gave rise to the TCR beta libraries. Use of TRBV1-TRBV30 forward primers with a C-beta reverse primer characterized the first two PCR rounds, which lasted 10 cycles each. TCRdb ran MiXCR on the multiplex PCR reads and lists one entry per CDR3 protein. The repertoire includes approximately 47,000 distinct CDR3 sequences, around three quarters of them detected once, and roughly a quarter sits in the top ten. From approximately 20-30 mg of unsorted bulk tissue, DNA and RNA were co-extracted together. Germline V CDR1 and CDR2: SGHAT, FQNNGV. The ends were cut back, 5 bases at V and 9 bases at J, with 20 bases in the middle. This CDR3 contains 14 residues.

What was sequenced was liver tumor tissue from sampling region 3. Subset defined: tumor region T3, left-lateral pole. The genes are TRBV11-2 and TRBJ2-7, with D hard to call. The clonotype was recovered from a middle-aged man with primary liver carcinoma and hepatitis B virus infection. CDR3 DNA sequence: TGTGCCAGCAGCATAACTGACACTGCCTACAGGCAGTACTTC. It yields the protein CASSITDTAYRQYF.